The 5 T cell receptor beta chains below were found in one sample sequenced in a study of blood T cell repertoires in COVID-19. The table came from immunoSEQ multiplex PCR; TCRdb's copy has only in-frame clones and leaves some out. Of 310,000 or so clones listed, about 86% are singletons. The specimen was peripheral blood. These receptors all come from a woman in her forties or fifties with acute or convalescent COVID-19.

The rearrangement joins TRBV7-9 to TRBJ1-1; D might be TRBD1 (6 bases). Trimming left V 2 bases short and J 0 bases short, with 10 bases between. This CDR3 has 15 amino acids. The germline gives CDR1 SEHNR, CDR2 FQNEAQ (reference sequence). The CDR3 DNA reads as TGTGCCAGCAGCTTACCAGGGGAGATGAACACTGAAGCTTTCTTT. This translates into CASSLPGEMNTEAFF.

This clone was picked up one time. The chain joins TRBV19 to TRBJ2-2; D possibly corresponds to TRBD1 (6 bases). Trimming shortened V by 5 bases and J by 4 bases, and 11 bases separated the two germline ends. The CDR3 runs to 14 residues. Germline CDR1 LNHDA, CDR2 SQIVND (reference sequence). DNA of the CDR3: TGTGCCAGTAGTCCTCAGGGGACCACCGGGGAGCTGTTTTTT. Translated: CASSPQGTTGELFF. Variable domain in full (rest from reference TRBV19 and TRBJ2-2): DGGITQSPKYLFRKEGQNVTLSCEQNLNHDAMYWYRQDPGQGLRLIYYSQIVNDFQKGDIAEGYSVSREKKESFPLTVTSAQKNPTAFYLCASSPQGTTGELFFGEGSRLTVL.

This clone was counted once. The rearrangement links TRBV19 to TRBJ1-1, with TRBD1 matching over 8 bases. The V gene's germline CDR1 is LNHDA and CDR2 SQIVND (reference sequence). The V gene end was trimmed by 7 bases and the J gene end by 4 bases; junction bases not matched to a gene: 8. This CDR3 is 14 amino acids long. The chain's CDR3 is CASIPPGGGTEAFF. The CDR3 DNA reads TGTGCCAGTATCCCCCCAGGGGGCGGCACTGAAGCTTTCTTT.

This chain uses TRBV4-3 with TRBJ2-2; possibly TRBD2 for D (7 bases). Germline V gives CDR1 LGHNA, CDR2 YSLEER. The CDR3 totals 16 residues. The ends were cut back, 3 bases at V and 6 bases at J, with 17 bases in the middle. This CDR3 is CASSQDSGNRAGELFF. CDR3 sequence (DNA): TGCGCCAGCAGCCAGGACAGCGGGAACCGGGCCGGGGAGCTGTTTTTT.

The J gene is TRBJ2-3, the V gene TRBV10-3, with 10 bases that match TRBD2. V lost 2 bases and J lost 1; bases outside the gene matches: 12. The CDR3 runs 19 residues. The germline CDR1 and CDR2 sequences are ENHRY and SYGVKD. The CDR3 is CAISEPETRTSGRTDTQYF. The CDR3 DNA reads as TGTGCCATCAGTGAGCCAGAAACCCGGACTAGCGGACGCACAGATACGCAGTATTTT.